These 8 T cell receptor beta chains were all obtained from the same sample, sequenced in a study of T cell changes during pregnancy in multiple sclerosis. Assay used: immunoSEQ multiplex PCR; TCRdb lists only in-frame clones, some missing. Of 28,000 or so clones listed, about 86% are singletons. Here the sequenced sample was CD4+ T cells from peripheral blood mononuclear cells, taken in the first trimester of pregnancy. All receptors come from a female donor in good health, enrolled as a control in a pregnancy study.

The chain couples TRBV4-2 to TRBJ1-5, with D hard to call. Germline-derived CDR1 and CDR2 are LGHNA and YNFKEQ. The CDR3 contains 13 residues. Trimming took off 0 bases at V and 7 bases at J, with 7 bases between the two ends. In nucleotides, the CDR3 is TGTGCCAGCAGCCAAGATCTCGGGCAGCCCCAGCATTTT. Translated: CASSQDLGQPQHF.

This chain links TRBV9 with TRBJ2-1, with D tentatively TRBD2 (5 bases). Per germline, CDR1 SGDLS and CDR2 YYNGEE. The ends were cut back, 2 bases at V and 5 bases at J, with 11 bases in the middle. This CDR3 has 14 amino acids. CDR3: CASSVLGGHNEQFF. CDR3 nucleotides: TGTGCCAGCAGCGTCCTCGGAGGTCACAATGAGCAGTTCTTC.

The genes are TRBV5-1 and TRBJ1-1; a possible D gene is TRBD1 (5 bases). Trimming cost V 4 bases and J 1 base, with 11 bases left between them. CDR1 and CDR2 (germline): SGHRS, YFSETQ. This CDR3 has 14 amino acids. Written as DNA, the CDR3 is TGCGCCAGCAGCAGCGGGACGGGGAACACTGAAGCTTTCTTT. Amino acid sequence: CASSSGTGNTEAFF. The whole variable domain, remainder taken from reference TRBV5-1 and TRBJ1-1, is KAGVTQTPRYLIKTRGQQVTLSCSPISGHRSVSWYQQTPGQGLQFLFEYFSETQRNKGNFPGRFSGRQFSNSRSEMNVSTLELGDSALYLCASSSGTGNTEAFFGQGTRLTVV.

J is TRBJ2-1 and V is TRBV15; TRBD1 might be the D (6 bases). Looked up from germline, CDR1 is LNHNV and CDR2 is YYDKDF (reference sequence). The ends were cut back, 1 base at V and 10 bases at J, with 14 bases in the middle. The CDR3 runs to 14 residues. The CDR3 DNA follows: TGTGCCACCAGCAGAGGGGACATTCCGCGAGAGCAGTTCTTC. This codes for CATSRGDIPREQFF.

The chain combines TRBV6-1 with TRBJ1-3, with TRBD1 matching 9 bases. V was clipped by 10 bases and J by 7 bases; unmatched bases: 5. The CDR3 is 12 residues long. CDR1 MNHNS and CDR2 SASEGT come from the germline V gene. The CDR3 bases are TGTGCCATGGGGACAGGGCGGAACACCATATATTTT. Translated: CAMGTGRNTIYF.

V usage is TRBV19 and J usage is TRBJ2-1; 7 bases are a match to TRBD1. After removal of 5 bases from V and 3 bases from J, the junction contained 13 bases not matched to a gene. There are 17 residues in the CDR3. Germline loops: CDR1 LNHDA, CDR2 SQIVND (reference sequence). CDR3 sequence: CASSPRLTGKSYNEQFF. The CDR3 nucleotides are TGTGCCAGTAGTCCCAGACTGACAGGGAAAAGCTACAATGAGCAGTTCTTC.

The chain recombines TRBV5-4 with TRBJ2-2; perhaps TRBD2 as D (5 bases). This CDR3 has 15 residues. Per germline, CDR1 SGHNT and CDR2 YYREEE (reference sequence). V lost 4 bases to trimming and J lost 5 bases, with 15 bases between them. The CDR3 is CASSPDSVFTGELFF. The CDR3 DNA reads TGTGCCAGCAGCCCCGATAGCGTCTTTACCGGGGAGCTGTTTTTT.

This clone has only a few counts. The rearrangement links TRBV2 to TRBJ1-2; TRBD1 matches 9 bases. The CDR3 runs 14 residues. Germline V gene lookup returns CDR1 SNHLY and CDR2 FYNNEI. V lost 7 bases and J lost 6; bases outside the gene matches: 9. The CDR3 reads CASKESTGGHGYTF. CDR3 sequence (DNA): TGTGCCAGCAAAGAAAGTACAGGGGGCCATGGCTACACCTTC.